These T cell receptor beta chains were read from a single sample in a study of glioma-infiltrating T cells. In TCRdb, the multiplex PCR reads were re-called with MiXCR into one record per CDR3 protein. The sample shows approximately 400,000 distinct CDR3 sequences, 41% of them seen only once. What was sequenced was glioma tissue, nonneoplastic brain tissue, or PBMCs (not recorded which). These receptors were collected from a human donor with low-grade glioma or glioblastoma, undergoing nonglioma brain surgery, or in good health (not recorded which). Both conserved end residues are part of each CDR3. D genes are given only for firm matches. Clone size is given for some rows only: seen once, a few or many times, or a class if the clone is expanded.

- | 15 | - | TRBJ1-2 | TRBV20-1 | TGCAGTGCTAGAGCAGCAACCGCTCCCGACTATGGCTACACCTTC | CSARAATAPDYGYTF
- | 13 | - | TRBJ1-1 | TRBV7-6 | TGTGCTAGCAGCTCCCAAGAGGGCACTGAAGCTTTCTTT | CASSSQEGTEAFF
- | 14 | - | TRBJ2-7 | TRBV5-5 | TGTGCCAGCAGCTTTTGGACTACCGCCTACGAGCAGTACTTC | CASSFWTTAYEQYF
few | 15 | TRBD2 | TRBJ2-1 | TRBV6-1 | TGTGCCAGCAACAAGATAGCGGGCCGGTGGGGTGAGCAGTTCTTC | CASNKIAGRWGEQFF
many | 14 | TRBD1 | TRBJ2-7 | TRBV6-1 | TGTGCCAGCAGTCGTTCCGGGACAGCCTACGAGCAGTACTTC | CASSRSGTAYEQYF
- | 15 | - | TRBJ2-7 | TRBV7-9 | TGTGCCAGCAGCTTAGTTGCGGGAAGCAGGAACGAGCAGTACTTC | CASSLVAGSRNEQYF
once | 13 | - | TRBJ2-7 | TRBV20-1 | TGCAGTTCTTTCGACAGGCTCACCTACGAGCAGTACTTC | CSSFDRLTYEQYF
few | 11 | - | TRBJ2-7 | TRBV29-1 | TGCAGCGTTGGAAGAGGCTACGAGCAGTACTTC | CSVGRGYEQYF
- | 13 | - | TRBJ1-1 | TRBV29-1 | TGCAGCGTTGGAGGCAGCTACTACACTGAAGCTTTCTTT | CSVGGSYYTEAFF
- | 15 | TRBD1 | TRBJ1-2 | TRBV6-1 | TGTGCCAGCAGTTGGGGACAGGGCCTAAACTATGGCTACACCTTC | CASSWGQGLNYGYTF
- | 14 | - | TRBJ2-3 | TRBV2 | TGTGCCAGCAGTGGGCCAGGGGGCACAGATACGCAGTATTTT | CASSGPGGTDTQYF
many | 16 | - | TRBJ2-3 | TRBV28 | TGTGCCAGCAGCCCCGGGGTCAACGCCGCCATAGATACGCAGTATTTT | CASSPGVNAAIDTQYF
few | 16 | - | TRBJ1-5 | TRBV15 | TGTGCCACCAGCAGAGAGGGCAGGAATAGCAATCAGCCCCAGCATTTT | CATSREGRNSNQPQHF
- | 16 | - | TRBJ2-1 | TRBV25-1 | TGTGCCAGCAGTGGAAAACTGGAACGGGGCTACAATGAGCAGTTCTTC | CASSGKLERGYNEQFF
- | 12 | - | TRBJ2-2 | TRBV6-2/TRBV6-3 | TGTGCCCCCGAGGTAGGGGCCGGGGAGCTGTTTTTT | CAPEVGAGELFF
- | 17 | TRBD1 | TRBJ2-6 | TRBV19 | TGTGCCAGTACCCCGGACAGGGGACCGGCTGGGGCCAACGTCCTGACTTTC | CASTPDRGPAGANVLTF
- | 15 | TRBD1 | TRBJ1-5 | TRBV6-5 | TGTGCCAGTTCGAGAGGACAGGCTAGCATTCAGCCCCAGCATTTT | CASSRGQASIQPQHF
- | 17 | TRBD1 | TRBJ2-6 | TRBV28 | TGTGCCAGCAGGTCCGGGACAGCCTTTTCCGGGGCCAACGTCCTGACTTTC | CASRSGTAFSGANVLTF
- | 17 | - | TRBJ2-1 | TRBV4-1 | TGCGCCAGCAGCCAAGTAGACCTGGGGTTCTTATACAATGAGCAGTTCTTC | CASSQVDLGFLYNEQFF
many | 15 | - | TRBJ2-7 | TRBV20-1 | TGCAGTGCTAGAGACCCGTCCGGTTGGAATGACGCGCAGTACTTC | CSARDPSGWNDAQYF
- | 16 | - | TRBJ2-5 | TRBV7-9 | TGTGCCAGCAGCTTTTCGGTAGCGTTATTAAAAGAGACCCAGCACTTC | CASSFSVALLKETQHF
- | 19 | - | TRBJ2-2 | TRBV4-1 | TGCGCCAGCAGTCCAAGATCTAGATGGGGTAGCTCGGGCACCGGGGAGCTGTTTTTT | CASSPRSRWGSSGTGELFF
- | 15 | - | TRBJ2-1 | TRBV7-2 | TGTGCCAGCAGCTTACTCGGGGACTCCTACAATGAGCAGTTCTTC | CASSLLGDSYNEQFF
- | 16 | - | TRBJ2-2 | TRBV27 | TGTGCCAGCAGTTTAATAGGGTTCGGGGGCACCGGGGAGCTGTTTTTT | CASSLIGFGGTGELFF
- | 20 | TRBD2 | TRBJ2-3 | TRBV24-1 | TGTGCCACCAGTGATAGGAGTAGAGGGACTAGCGAGAAAAGCACAGATACGCAGTATTTT | CATSDRSRGTSEKSTDTQYF
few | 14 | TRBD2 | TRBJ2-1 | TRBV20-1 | TGCAGTGCTAGTCTGGCGGGAGGTTACAATGAGCAGCTCTTC | CSASLAGGYNEQLF
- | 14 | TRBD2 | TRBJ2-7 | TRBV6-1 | TGTGCCAGCAAGGGACTAGCGCCTACCTACGAGCAGTACTTC | CASKGLAPTYEQYF
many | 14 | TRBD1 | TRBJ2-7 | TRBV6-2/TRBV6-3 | TGTGCCAGCATCAAGGACAGGGGGCCCAGGGAGCAGTACTTC | CASIKDRGPREQYF
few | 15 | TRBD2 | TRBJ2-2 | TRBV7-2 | TGTGCCAGCAGCTTATGGCGGGAGTTGGTCGGGGAGCTGTTTTTT | CASSLWRELVGELFF
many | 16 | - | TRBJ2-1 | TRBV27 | TGTGCCAGCGCGACCCTTAGCTTCAATTCCTACAATGAGCAGTTCTTC | CASATLSFNSYNEQFF